This T cell receptor (beta chain) was captured in a study of vaccination effects on CD4 cells after COVID-19. Study summary: BNT162b2 vaccine or mRNA-1273 vaccine was given to participants in two doses.

Study results and limitations: In the study, convalescent patients were few, and early post-infection timepoints were absent.

In this sample, this clone turned up once. Its antigen is unknown. The CDR3 runs to 14 residues. Germline-derived CDR1 and CDR2 are MNHEY and SMNVEV (reference sequence). Trimming cost V 5 bases and J 7 bases; bases outside gene matches: 10. Some clones are missing from TCRdb's copy, which holds only in-frame ones; the method was immunoSEQ multiplex PCR. The sample carries tens of thousands of clones, roughly 76% recorded once. CD4+ T cells specific for antigen were expanded with viral peptide pools by the ViraFEST assay before sequencing. Researchers isolated CD4+ T cells once ten to eleven days of culture had elapsed. According to the study, vaccine recipients showed no prior SARS-CoV-2 infection and negative nucleocapsid antibodies. The researchers cultured some 2 million PBMC per well with about 10 IU/ml IL-2 and about 10 ug/ml peptides. On day 3 and again on day 7, half the medium was replaced with IL-2 medium.

This TCR was sampled from a human donor who received a COVID-19 vaccine. This sample comprised CD4+ T cells from PBMCs cultured with HCoV-NL63 spike peptides, obtained before COVID-19 vaccination. The chain employs TRBV27 and TRBJ2-7; 8 nucleotides line up with TRBD1. CDR3 nucleotide sequence: TGTGCCAGCAGTAGAGACAGGGGCCTGAGTGAGCAGTACGTC. This sequence encodes CASSRDRGLSEQYV.